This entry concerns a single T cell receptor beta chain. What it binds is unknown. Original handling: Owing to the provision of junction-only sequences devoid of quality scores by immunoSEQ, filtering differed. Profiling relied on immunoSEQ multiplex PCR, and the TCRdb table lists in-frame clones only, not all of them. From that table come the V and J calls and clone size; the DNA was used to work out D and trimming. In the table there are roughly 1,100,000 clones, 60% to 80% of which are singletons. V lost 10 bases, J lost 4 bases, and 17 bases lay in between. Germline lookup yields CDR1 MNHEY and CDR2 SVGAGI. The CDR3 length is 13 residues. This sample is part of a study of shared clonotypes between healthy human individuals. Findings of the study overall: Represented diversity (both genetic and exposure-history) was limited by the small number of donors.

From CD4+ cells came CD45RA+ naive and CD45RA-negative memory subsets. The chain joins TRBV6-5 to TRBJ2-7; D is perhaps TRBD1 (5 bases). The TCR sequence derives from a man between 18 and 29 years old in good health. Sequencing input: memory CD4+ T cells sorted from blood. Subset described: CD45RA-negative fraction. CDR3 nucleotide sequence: TGTGCCATTCACAGGAGTATAATTTACGAGCAGTACTTC. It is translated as CAIHRSIIYEQYF.